The clone carrying this T cell receptor beta chain was seen more than once but under ten times. Its antigen is currently unknown. The data were obtained in a study of cytotoxic CD8 clonotypes in ibrutinib-treated CLL. The germline V gene has CDR1 SGHKS and CDR2 YYEKEE (reference sequence). Trimming at V came to 4 bases and at J to 2 bases, leaving 6 bases not matched to a gene. The CDR3 loop spans 15 amino acids. Library input was about 2 micrograms of DNA from cryopreserved PBMCs. Profiling relied on immunoSEQ multiplex PCR, and the TCRdb table lists in-frame clones only, not all of them. The repertoire has under 30,000 clones, approximately 54% of them found once; the top ten carry roughly 5.1%. The study, taken as a whole, reports: Under treatment, the uncommon public clonotypes either contracted or remained stable.

This TCR was recovered from a human donor with chronic lymphocytic leukemia. Sequenced here: PBMCs, sampled before ibrutinib treatment. The gene calls are TRBV5-5 and TRBJ2-1; TRBD2 matches 7 bases. The CDR3, as DNA: TGTGCCAGCAGCGACTCTAGCGGTCCCTACAATGAGCAGTTCTTC. It encodes CASSDSSGPYNEQFF.